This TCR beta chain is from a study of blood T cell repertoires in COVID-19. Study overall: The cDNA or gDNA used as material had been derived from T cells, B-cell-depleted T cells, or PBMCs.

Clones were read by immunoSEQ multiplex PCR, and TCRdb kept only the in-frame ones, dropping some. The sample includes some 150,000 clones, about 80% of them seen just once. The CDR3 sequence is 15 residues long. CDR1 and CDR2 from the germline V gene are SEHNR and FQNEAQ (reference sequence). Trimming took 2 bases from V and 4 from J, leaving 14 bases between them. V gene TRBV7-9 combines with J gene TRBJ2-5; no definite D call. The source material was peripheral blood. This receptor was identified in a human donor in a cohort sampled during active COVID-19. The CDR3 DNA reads TGTGCCAGCAGCTTAAACCGGGTTCGGCGAGAGACCCAGTACTTC. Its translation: CASSLNRVRRETQYF.